This T cell receptor beta chain is drawn from a study of cytomegalovirus exposure and HLA in healthy donors (TCRdb year 2017). Turning to the overall study: An earlier analysis of 587 of the donors reported under 300 Gb of sequence data and about 120 million unique TCR beta sequences obtained from 150 million to 200 million T cells. To decide whether each TCR beta V gene segment behaved as functional or pseudogenic, an earlier analysis of some 570 of the donors relied on high-throughput TCR beta sequencing. The study aimed to test whether cataloging public T cell receptors could reveal signatures of past pathogen exposure. Among the roughly 370 genotyped donors, more than 70% belonged to the genetic ancestry cluster associated with self-reported Caucasian donors. All discovery cohort repertoires had been generated on a single sequencing platform. Donor age, sex, ethnicity and CMV serostatus were compiled alongside the repertoire data. The number of typed donors differed by locus: roughly 620-630 for A, B, C, DRB1 and DQB1; 500 to 550 for DQA1; approximately 600 for DPA1; and 400 to 480 for DPB1. To predict cytomegalovirus infection status, the study brought together high-throughput TCR immunosequencing, statistical association of individual TCRs with disease status, and machine learning. A later analysis re-examined previously published TCR beta repertoires from more than 650 donors and added high-resolution HLA genotyping to investigate patterns of TCR occurrence. A handful of DR-DQ haplotypes were handled as single units for association and clustering because linkage in the cohort was strong. Genome-wide SNP genotypes for about 65% of the roughly 670 donors were used in a later genetic analysis, which treated that subset as a discovery cohort. Rather than using new phenotypic data, the later analysis identified candidate immune exposures from TCR beta sequences and from how often those sequences occurred across donors. Both class I and class II loci were covered by HLA typing, at four-digit resolution. Across 398 genotyped donors of the cohort, an average of roughly 250,000 unique TCR beta nucleotide sequences per donor were sequenced, and roughly a sixth of those sequences were non-productive. The T cell repertoires of about 700 subjects were profiled by immunosequencing and related to cytomegalovirus serostatus. An early release covering some 640 HLA-typed donors comprised 300 to 350 gigabases of sequencing data and about 90 million unique TCR sequences. In addition to the first cohort of hundreds of subjects, a separate validation cohort of over 90 different subjects was used. Broad study findings and their caveats: In a later analysis, HLA-associated TCR beta chains showed more clonal expansion and lower generation probabilities than non-associated chains that were equally common. A later analysis found that most CMV-associated TCR beta chains appeared HLA-restricted, with HLA associations seemingly driven largely by CMV exposure. According to a later analysis, TCR association rates differed among HLA loci, with DRB1 alleles showing the most associated TCRs and HLA-C alleles showing the fewest. Correlated functional status among segregating V segments might be attributable to linkage disequilibrium, but an unknown experimental factor could not be ruled out. Because some donors lacked HLA typing at each locus, the association tests relied only on the typed subset. It was suggested by the authors that the approach could potentially be generalized to other disease states and immunological phenotypes. In both the original and validation cohorts, the classifier was reported to diagnose cytomegalovirus status with high specificity and sensitivity. Several of the top co-occurrence clusters appeared to be linked to parvovirus B19, influenza, CMV and Epstein-Barr virus, according to a later analysis. A further reported finding was that TCR beta sequences accurately predicted the HLA-A and HLA-B alleles for most subjects in the first cohort. This cohort had only TCR beta chains sequenced, and the lack of alpha or paired-chain data limited which features could be detected. The sequencing pipeline was judged likely to have produced a cluster of highly shared sequence variants as a technical artifact. When HLA alleles, especially DR and DQ, strongly co-occurred, attributing TCR associations to individual alleles was difficult. In vitro tests confirmed that a few of the cytomegalovirus-associated TCR beta chains recognize cytomegalovirus antigens. The earlier analysis of approximately 540 of the donors excluded 15 to 20 rarely observed V segments, including chromosome 9 orphons, because counts were too low. Presence/absence analyses assumed roughly uniform sequencing depth across donors, an assumption that may not hold. Across donors, most TCR sequences were observed very rarely, whereas some public TCRs were present in many individuals. A later genetic analysis reported fewer N-insertions in productive TCRs among donors in an Asian-associated ancestry cluster than the roughly 720-donor mean. In an earlier analysis of some 500 of the donors, most TCR beta V segments appeared in productive rearrangements about 87% or about 30% of the time, broadly matching IMGT annotations. The only immune exposure information available for the cohort was CMV serostatus. An association between a missense DCLRE1C variant and V-gene and J-gene trimming of TCR beta chains was found in a later genetic analysis and replicated in an independent cohort. A later analysis associated 16,951 TCR beta sequences with specific HLA alleles at a false discovery rate of 0.05. The study listed 164 TCR beta chains as associated with cytomegalovirus. Some IMGT-functional V segments, including TRBV6-2 and TRBV6-3, could not be distinguished by the 87-base-pair reads and were therefore excluded.

Counted from cysteine to phenylalanine, this CDR3 has 13 amino acids. Left in the record is the CDR3 DNA by itself, 39 bases read in frame from the first base. V loses 5 bases, J loses 2 bases, and the germline ends lie 9 bases apart. CDR1 and CDR2, looked up from the germline V gene, are MGHDK and SYGVNS. The cohort was made up of about 610 healthy bone marrow donors. Cohort members were all nominally healthy when sampled, although unrecorded immune exposures were likely present. The donor tested CMV seropositive, placing the donor among the 289 seropositive members of the cohort. Every donor gave a peripheral blood sample, and the peripheral blood mononuclear cells from that sample were used for TCR beta sequencing. The Qiagen DNeasy Blood Extraction Kit was used to extract genomic DNA from the blood cell samples. A few counts support this clone. Its antigen remains undetermined. Within one base of it there is no much larger clone, and no base qualities were kept.

The library was produced with the immunoSEQ multiplex PCR assay. A mixture of 60 forward primers for TCR Vbeta segments and 13 reverse primers for TCR Jbeta segments was used in the multiplex PCR. The CDR3 region of rearranged TCR beta genes was amplified from genomic DNA by a multiplex PCR assay. The Illumina HiSeq System was used to sequence the amplified TCR beta libraries as 87-base-pair reads. In the original analysis: A later analysis counted 75 million to 100 million unique TCR beta chains across the 666 repertoires, and some 11 million of these chains were shared by at least two donors. Raw reads were error-corrected and collapsed into unique sequences with a nearest-neighbor algorithm that merged closely related sequences to remove PCR and sequencing errors. CDR3 sequences were aligned to IMGT reference sequences to assign V, D and J gene segments. For a sequence to be retained, a match of at least six nucleotides to both a V gene segment and a J gene segment was required. A rearrangement was called productive if the CDR3 had no stop codons and remained in frame with V and J, and every other rearrangement was called non-productive. Following IMGT convention, CDR3 was defined as the stretch from the second conserved V-encoded cysteine up to the conserved J-encoded phenylalanine. Sequences without an unambiguous match to a single V gene segment were excluded from the earlier analysis of about 640 of the donors. In an earlier analysis of 450 to 700 of the donors, V segments were called functional above 56.7% productive rearrangements and were called segregating when the between-donor standard deviation exceeded 5%. A statistical classification framework was built to diagnose cytomegalovirus status from the catalog of TCR beta chain sequences. A later analysis assigned V and J genes by comparing TCR nucleotide sequences with IMGT/GENE-DB human TR gene sequences. Using the TCRdist pipeline, a later analysis assigned CDR3 sequences along with most-parsimonious VDJ recombination scenarios. In a later analysis, each TCR beta chain was defined by its CDR3 amino acid sequence together with its V-gene family, and reads lacking a unique V-gene family were excluded. A later analysis removed 500 to 650 highly shared, low-generation-probability nucleotide sequences to deal with suspected cross-contamination and a sequencing artifact. A later analysis calculated a clonal expansion index for each public chain from normalized within-repertoire ranks of inferred template counts. A later analysis computed generation probabilities with a VDJ recombination model fitted to out-of-frame rearrangements, and checked the results against IGoR. In a later analysis, TCR-TCR, TCR-HLA and TCR-CMV co-occurrence was scored with hypergeometric tests, and a repertoire-size bias correction was applied to TCR pairs. A later analysis estimated false discovery rates by permuting HLA or CMV assignments 20 times. In a later analysis, co-occurring TCRs were grouped using DBSCAN, with TCRdist sequence similarity added in when clustering inside HLA-allele-positive subsets. For co-occurrence clustering, repertoires with fewer than 30,000 or more than 120,000 public chains were excluded, along with four to six repertoires with anomalous nucleotide sharing. Not all clones reach the TCRdb copy of this immuneACCESS table, which keeps in-frame sequences only. Checked studies attribute under half of the gap to unresolved V genes and leave the rest unexplained. That table is the source of V, J and clone size, and D and trimming were worked out from the DNA. The sample data list under 250,000 clones, and 79% of these were observed just once. Of the sample, 3.5% to 5% falls within the top ten clones.

Recombination connected TRBV25-1 to TRBJ1-2, with a tentative D gene TRBD1 over 6 matching bases. This clonotype originated in a woman in her thirties in good health and CMV-seropositive. The sequenced material came from PBMCs. The sequenced DNA: TGTGCCAGCAGTCCAGGGGCCAACTATGGCTACACCTTC. It encodes CASSPGANYGYTF.